The present T cell receptor beta chain was sequenced within a study of control samples from healthy donors and cancer patients. Repertoires were generated with immunoSEQ multiplex PCR, while TCRdb's copy carries only in-frame clones and drops some. This table has 130,000 or so clones, around 90% appearing once. The CDR3 sequence is 13 residues long. V lost 10 bases, J lost 3 bases, and 12 bases lay in between. The chain uses TRBV12-3 or TRBV12-4 and TRBJ2-2, with a possible D match to TRBD2 (7 bases). Sequencing was carried out using blood. The receptor's source is a man aged 18 to 30 in good health. The CDR3, as DNA: TGTGCCAACTCGGGGGGCTACACCGGGGAGCTGTTTTTT. It specifies CANSGGYTGELFF.